These 2 T cell receptor beta chains came from one sample sequenced in a study of blood T cell repertoires in COVID-19. Profiling relied on immunoSEQ multiplex PCR, and the TCRdb table lists in-frame clones only, not all of them. The sample has around 100,000 clones; around 91% are singletons. The sequencing input was peripheral blood. The source of these receptors is an elderly woman with acute or convalescent COVID-19.

In this sample, this clone turned up once. This chain uses TRBV7-9 with TRBJ1-4; 8 positions match TRBD1. Trimming cost V 6 bases and J 8 bases; bases outside gene matches: 8. The CDR3 runs to 14 residues. Germline lookup yields CDR1 SEHNR and CDR2 FQNEAQ (reference sequence). The CDR3 region has the DNA TGTGCCAGCAGTCCGACAGGGGTTTCGGAAAAACTGTTTTTT. Encoded protein: CASSPTGVSEKLFF. Combining the CDR3 with reference TRBV7-9 and TRBJ1-4 gives the whole variable domain DTGVSQNPRHKITKRGQNVTFRCDPISEHNRLYWYRQTLGQGPEFLTYFQNEAQLEKSRLLSDRFSAERPKGSFSTLEIQRTEQGDSAMYLCASSPTGVSEKLFFGSGTQLSVL.

A single count supports this clone. Different DNA sequences within this sample yield the same CDR3. The chain employs TRBV18 and TRBJ1-5; 8 positions match TRBD1. CDR3 length: 16 residues. After removal of 3 bases from V and 2 bases from J, the junction contained 6 bases not matched to a gene. Germline values: CDR1 KGHSH, CDR2 LQKENI. The CDR3 DNA reads as TGTGCCAGCTCACCGCCTACAGGGGGTGGCAATCAGCCCCAGCATTTT. Translation gives CASSPPTGGGNQPQHF.